This T cell receptor (beta chain) emerged from a study of blood T cells in healthy people across ages. Donation came from healthy Caucasian individuals in Russia who were aged about 6 to 100. Whole-study results and caveats: As naive T cell percentage varied, TCR beta diversity correlated strongly with it.

As to this clonotype: Its specificity is unknown.

The CDR3 contains 18 residues. Germline values: CDR1 DFQATT, CDR2 SNEGSKA (reference sequence). Primers used in a second PCR of roughly 6 to 11 cycles were a sample-barcoded 5' primer and a J-beta primer mix. With 12 random nucleotides, a template-switch adaptor tagged each individual cDNA molecule. A single record per CDR3 protein comes from TCRdb applying MiXCR to the 5' RACE reads. The sample lists hundreds of thousands of distinct CDR3 sequences; 25% to 30% were seen once. The same data also went into a second study, on T cells of mothers and their children. In that study: Each mother yielded more than 9.5 million TCR beta CDR3 reads. Each child yielded 2.5 million to 3 million reads.

The chain has TRBV20-1 and TRBJ2-7; 16 bases fit TRBD2. The J call is uncertain, as TRBJ2-1 better fits the DNA end. The sample taken for sequencing was blood. The source of this sequence is a boy between 10 and 17 years old in good health. CDR3 residues: CSAGGPGTSGGVVDEQFF. Written as DNA, the CDR3 is TGCAGTGCTGGAGGGCCTGGGACTAGCGGGGGGGTCGTCGATGAGCAGTTCTTC.